The rows below give T cell receptor beta chains drawn from one sample of a study of radiotherapy plus CTLA-4 blockade in lung cancer. Sequenced by immunoSEQ multiplex PCR; TCRdb stores in-frame clones only, minus some. In the table there are about 80,000 clones, about 90% of which are singletons. The sample consisted of peripheral blood, taken from a patient treated with radiotherapy plus ipilimumab. The receptors originated from a human donor with non-small cell lung cancer who had a partial response to radiotherapy plus ipilimumab. CDR3s include the opening cysteine and the closing phenylalanine or tryptophan. Fields, in order: D gene, V gene, J gene, clone size, CDR3 DNA, CDR3 protein. The D gene is left open where the match is weak. Only some rows state a clone size, as once, few, many or a class for expanded clones.

D gene: TRBD2; V gene: TRBV6-6; J gene: TRBJ2-2; clone size: once; CDR3 DNA: TGTGCCCACGCCGCGGGGGACACCGGGGAGCTGTTTTTT; CDR3 protein: CAHAAGDTGELFF
D gene: -; V gene: TRBV10-3; J gene: TRBJ2-3; clone size: -; CDR3 DNA: TGTGCCACCTTCAGCCCCTTGAGGTCCACAGATACGCAGTATTTT; CDR3 protein: CATFSPLRSTDTQYF
D gene: TRBD1; V gene: TRBV28; J gene: TRBJ1-2; clone size: -; CDR3 DNA: TGTGCCAGCATACTACAGGGGGCCTTGGGCTACACCTTC; CDR3 protein: CASILQGALGYTF
D gene: -; V gene: TRBV30; J gene: TRBJ2-1; clone size: -; CDR3 DNA: TGTGCCTACGACAGAAGCTCCTACAATGAGCAGTTCTTC; CDR3 protein: CAYDRSSYNEQFF
D gene: TRBD1; V gene: TRBV28; J gene: TRBJ1-5; clone size: once; CDR3 DNA: TGTGCCAGCAGGGTTTCAGGGGGATATCAGCCCCAGCATTTT; CDR3 protein: CASRVSGGYQPQHF
D gene: -; V gene: TRBV27; J gene: TRBJ1-5; clone size: -; CDR3 DNA: TGTGCCAGCCGGAGGGAGGGTAGGGAGGGGCCCCAGCATTTT; CDR3 protein: CASRREGREGPQHF
D gene: -; V gene: TRBV2; J gene: TRBJ1-1; clone size: -; CDR3 DNA: TGTGCCAGCAGTGGGGGGGGTACTGAAGCTTTCTTT; CDR3 protein: CASSGGGTEAFF
D gene: -; V gene: TRBV5-1; J gene: TRBJ1-2; clone size: -; CDR3 DNA: TGCGCCAGCAGCTCGAACTATGGGACATTAAACTATGGCTACACCTTC; CDR3 protein: CASSSNYGTLNYGYTF
D gene: -; V gene: TRBV5-6; J gene: TRBJ2-1; clone size: once; CDR3 DNA: TGTGCCAGCAGCCTGGAGGGGAAGTTAGGTTTAAGTCATGAGCAGTTCTTC; CDR3 protein: CASSLEGKLGLSHEQFF
D gene: TRBD1; V gene: TRBV5-1; J gene: TRBJ1-6; clone size: -; CDR3 DNA: TGCGCCAGCAGTTTGAATGGACAGGGTAATTCACCCCTCCACTTT; CDR3 protein: CASSLNGQGNSPLHF
D gene: -; V gene: TRBV6-4; J gene: TRBJ1-6; clone size: -; CDR3 DNA: TGTGCCAGCAGAATGGGCCCCGGAGGCAATTCACCCCTCCACTTT; CDR3 protein: CASRMGPGGNSPLHF
D gene: -; V gene: TRBV27; J gene: TRBJ2-3; clone size: -; CDR3 DNA: TGTGCCAGCAGTTTAAGTGACGGGAGAACAGATACGCAGTATTTT; CDR3 protein: CASSLSDGRTDTQYF
D gene: TRBD1; V gene: TRBV7-9; J gene: TRBJ2-2; clone size: -; CDR3 DNA: TGTGCCAGCAGCTACCGGGACAGGGTCACCGGGGAGCTGTTTTTT; CDR3 protein: CASSYRDRVTGELFF
D gene: TRBD1; V gene: TRBV28; J gene: TRBJ2-3; clone size: -; CDR3 DNA: TGTGCCAGCAGTTTCCCCAGGGGGCGCAACACAGATACGCAGTATTTT; CDR3 protein: CASSFPRGRNTDTQYF
D gene: TRBD1; V gene: TRBV18; J gene: TRBJ1-5; clone size: -; CDR3 DNA: TGTGCCAGCTCACCAGGAGCGACAGGGAACAATCAGCCCCAGCATTTT; CDR3 protein: CASSPGATGNNQPQHF
D gene: TRBD2; V gene: TRBV9; J gene: TRBJ2-2; clone size: -; CDR3 DNA: TGTGCCAGCAGCGTAGTAGCGGGAGAGTTCGGCGGGGAGCTGTTTTTT; CDR3 protein: CASSVVAGEFGGELFF
D gene: TRBD2; V gene: TRBV27; J gene: TRBJ2-1; clone size: -; CDR3 DNA: TGTGCCAGCAGTTGGATCGCGGGAGGGCCGGGTGAGCAGTTCTTC; CDR3 protein: CASSWIAGGPGEQFF
D gene: -; V gene: TRBV7-2; J gene: TRBJ2-1; clone size: -; CDR3 DNA: TGTGCCAGCAGCTTAGTAGCGGAGTACAATGAGCAGTTCTTC; CDR3 protein: CASSLVAEYNEQFF
D gene: TRBD2; V gene: TRBV27; J gene: TRBJ2-3; clone size: -; CDR3 DNA: TGTGCCAGCAGTTTACCTTTCGGACTAGCGGGAGGAACCACAGATACGCAGTATTTT; CDR3 protein: CASSLPFGLAGGTTDTQYF
D gene: -; V gene: TRBV15; J gene: TRBJ2-7; clone size: -; CDR3 DNA: TGTGCCACCAGCAGAGATGCGGGTCTTTACGAGCAGTACTTC; CDR3 protein: CATSRDAGLYEQYF
D gene: TRBD1; V gene: TRBV5-6; J gene: TRBJ1-2; clone size: -; CDR3 DNA: TGTGCCAGCAGCTTGGGGACAGGCATTAACTATGGCTACACCTTC; CDR3 protein: CASSLGTGINYGYTF
D gene: -; V gene: TRBV5-5; J gene: TRBJ2-5; clone size: -; CDR3 DNA: TGTGCCAGCAGCGCGAACGTTTTTCAAGCTGGAGAGACCCAGTACTTC; CDR3 protein: CASSANVFQAGETQYF
D gene: -; V gene: TRBV5-1; J gene: TRBJ2-1; clone size: -; CDR3 DNA: TGCGCCAGCAGCCCAACCAGGGGTGAGCAGTTCTTC; CDR3 protein: CASSPTRGEQFF
D gene: TRBD1; V gene: TRBV2; J gene: TRBJ2-2; clone size: once; CDR3 DNA: TGTGCCAGCAGTGCAGGGGGCCCCGGGGAGCTGTTTTTT; CDR3 protein: CASSAGGPGELFF
D gene: -; V gene: TRBV6-5; J gene: TRBJ2-7; clone size: -; CDR3 DNA: TGTGCCAGCAATAAGCTAGGGGACTACGAGCAGTACTTC; CDR3 protein: CASNKLGDYEQYF
D gene: -; V gene: TRBV4-3; J gene: TRBJ1-6; clone size: few; CDR3 DNA: TGCGCCAGCAGCCAGAGACAAGGGGCTAATTCACCCCTCCACTTT; CDR3 protein: CASSQRQGANSPLHF
D gene: TRBD1; V gene: TRBV2; J gene: TRBJ2-3; clone size: -; CDR3 DNA: TGTGCCAGCAGAGGACAGGGGGTGCGCACAGATACGCAGTATTTT; CDR3 protein: CASRGQGVRTDTQYF
D gene: -; V gene: TRBV5-5; J gene: TRBJ1-4; clone size: -; CDR3 DNA: TGTGCCAGCAGCCGCGGGGACGCAACTAATGAAAAACTGTTTTTT; CDR3 protein: CASSRGDATNEKLFF
D gene: -; V gene: TRBV19; J gene: TRBJ1-1; clone size: -; CDR3 DNA: TGTGCCAGTAGTATAGATGGGGCAGCAGGGCAAGCTTTCTTT; CDR3 protein: CASSIDGAAGQAFF
D gene: -; V gene: TRBV28; J gene: TRBJ1-4; clone size: few; CDR3 DNA: TGTGCCAGCAGGACAGGAACTAATGAAAAACTGTTTTTT; CDR3 protein: CASRTGTNEKLFF
D gene: -; V gene: TRBV18; J gene: TRBJ2-7; clone size: -; CDR3 DNA: TGTGCCAGCTCACCAGGGGGCCAGTACGAGCAGTACTTC; CDR3 protein: CASSPGGQYEQYF
D gene: TRBD1; V gene: TRBV28; J gene: TRBJ1-6; clone size: -; CDR3 DNA: TGTGCCAGCGGCGGACAGGTGGATAATTCACCCCTCCACTTT; CDR3 protein: CASGGQVDNSPLHF
D gene: TRBD1; V gene: TRBV5-1; J gene: TRBJ1-2; clone size: -; CDR3 DNA: TGCGCCAGCAGCCCACGGACAGGGGAGTATGGCTACACCTTC; CDR3 protein: CASSPRTGEYGYTF
D gene: TRBD1; V gene: TRBV19; J gene: TRBJ1-2; clone size: -; CDR3 DNA: TGTGCCAGTAGTATTCGGGGACAGGATTATGGCTACACCTTC; CDR3 protein: CASSIRGQDYGYTF
D gene: TRBD2; V gene: TRBV6-5; J gene: TRBJ2-3; clone size: few; CDR3 DNA: TGTGCCAGCAGTTCTCTAGCGGGAGTGTCCACAGATACGCAGTATTTT; CDR3 protein: CASSSLAGVSTDTQYF
D gene: -; V gene: TRBV6-6; J gene: TRBJ1-1; clone size: -; CDR3 DNA: TGTGCCAGCAGTTACCCGGACACCCCTGCGGAAGCTTTCTTT; CDR3 protein: CASSYPDTPAEAFF
D gene: TRBD2; V gene: TRBV4-1; J gene: TRBJ2-1; clone size: -; CDR3 DNA: TGCGCCAGCAGCCAAGAACCCCCACTAGCGGACACCTACAATGAGCAGTTCTTC; CDR3 protein: CASSQEPPLADTYNEQFF